The clone carrying this T cell receptor (beta chain) was observed a few times. Its antigen is not identified. Library preparation (for TCRbeta) was performed with unique molecular identifiers. TCRdb passed the PCR reads through MiXCR, listing each CDR3 protein once. The table has about 240,000 distinct CDR3 sequences, about 23% seen once. The data derive from a study of T-cell reconstitution after alpha-beta-depleted transplantation in children. Study-wide findings and caveats: From newly produced T cells came most of the T-cell counts and diversity one year after transplant.

The germline V gene has CDR1 SQVTM and CDR2 ANQGSEA. The V and J ends lost 3 bases and 2 bases respectively, with 17 bases between them. The length of the CDR3 is 15 residues. The sequence came from a girl aged 2 to 10 with Fanconi anemia, due to receive a stem cell transplant. This specimen consisted of PBMCs, obtained before TCRalphabeta/CD19-depleted stem cell transplant. This chain uses TRBV29-1 with TRBJ2-7; possible D gene TRBD2, 5 bases. The CDR3, as DNA: TGCAGCGTTGAGGGAGTGGGGTTACGCCCCTACGAGCAGTACTTC. The encoded protein is CSVEGVGLRPYEQYF.